This T cell receptor (beta chain) was identified during a study of shared clonotypes between healthy human individuals. Investigators spread the genomic DNA of each subset evenly over several immunoSEQ plates. Each PCR replicate from the sorted subsets contained about 200 ng DNA, which is about 31,000 T cell genomes. TCRdb keeps only in-frame clones here, not all; method: immunoSEQ multiplex PCR. The data hold roughly 500,000 clones, with about 96% observed a single time. This CDR3 contains 15 residues. Trimming pared 8 bases from V and 0 bases from J, leaving 16 bases between. Germline-derived CDR1 and CDR2 are MDHEN and SYDVKM. Each sample came from a Caucasian adult donor living in Nashville, Tennessee. The study separated CD4+ cells into CD45RA+ naive and CD45RA-negative memory subsets.

The clonotype comes from a woman in her thirties in good health. Material: naive CD4+ T cells sorted from blood. Stated subset: CD45RA+ positively selected. The rearrangement uses TRBV28 and TRBJ1-2, with D possibly matching TRBD1 (6 bases). Here the CDR3 DNA reads TGTGCCAGCGACGACCGACAGGCCGCTAACTATGGCTACACCTTC. Its translation is CASDDRQAANYGYTF.